These T cell receptor beta chains were read from a single sample in a study of T cells in narcolepsy. Clones were sequenced by immunoSEQ multiplex PCR, and TCRdb holds only the in-frame ones, with some missing. The data hold tens of thousands of clones, with around 80% observed a single time. The source material was memory (CD45RA-) CD4+ T cells from blood. All receptors derive from a human donor in good health. Each CDR3 is given with its conserved first and last residue. A D gene is named only where the DNA matches it firmly. Not every row has a clone size; where given, it reads once, few, many or a size class.

d_gene: -; abundance: few; j_gene: TRBJ1-4; v_gene: TRBV4-2; CDR3nt: TGTGCCAGCAGCCAAGGACAGTCTAATGAAAAACTGTTTTTT; CDR3aa: CASSQGQSNEKLFF
d_gene: TRBD1; abundance: -; j_gene: TRBJ2-7; v_gene: TRBV6-5; CDR3nt: TGTGCCAGCAGTTACTACACCGGGACAGGGTCTTGGGAGCAGTACTTC; CDR3aa: CASSYYTGTGSWEQYF
d_gene: -; abundance: -; j_gene: TRBJ2-1; v_gene: TRBV4-3; CDR3nt: TGCGCCAGCAGCCAAGATCTGTTGGGTGAGCAGTTCTTC; CDR3aa: CASSQDLLGEQFF
d_gene: -; abundance: -; j_gene: TRBJ2-7; v_gene: TRBV18; CDR3nt: TGTGCCAGCTCCCTCGCGGACAGTAGCTCCTACGAGCAGTACTTC; CDR3aa: CASSLADSSSYEQYF
d_gene: -; abundance: -; j_gene: TRBJ2-3; v_gene: TRBV28; CDR3nt: TGTGCCAGCAGTCTCACCCCGAGCACAGATACGCAGTATTTT; CDR3aa: CASSLTPSTDTQYF
d_gene: -; abundance: -; j_gene: TRBJ2-1; v_gene: TRBV4-3; CDR3nt: TGCGCCAGCAGTCACGACTATGCCCCTCACGTTGAGCAGTTCTTC; CDR3aa: CASSHDYAPHVEQFF
d_gene: -; abundance: -; j_gene: TRBJ2-1; v_gene: TRBV7-2; CDR3nt: TGTGCCAGCAGCCTCACCAGGGGGGGGAGCTCCTACAATGAGCAGTTCTTC; CDR3aa: CASSLTRGGSSYNEQFF
d_gene: -; abundance: -; j_gene: TRBJ1-1; v_gene: TRBV4-2; CDR3nt: TGTGCCAGCAGCCAAGATTGGGTGGGGGGGAAGACTGAAGCTTTCTTT; CDR3aa: CASSQDWVGGKTEAFF
d_gene: -; abundance: -; j_gene: TRBJ1-5; v_gene: TRBV6-1; CDR3nt: TGTGCCAGCCCATGGGCCCCCCAGGGCTGGCAGCCCCAGCATTTT; CDR3aa: CASPWAPQGWQPQHF
d_gene: -; abundance: -; j_gene: TRBJ2-2; v_gene: TRBV28; CDR3nt: TGTGCCAGCTCGACAGTGGAGGGGGCCGGCGGGGAGCTGTTTTTT; CDR3aa: CASSTVEGAGGELFF
d_gene: -; abundance: -; j_gene: TRBJ1-5; v_gene: TRBV30; CDR3nt: TGTGCCTGGAGTGGAGGGGACAATCAGCCCCAGCATTTT; CDR3aa: CAWSGGDNQPQHF
d_gene: -; abundance: -; j_gene: TRBJ2-3; v_gene: TRBV4-1; CDR3nt: TGCGCCAGCAGCCGAGATGGGGCGGGCGGGGGCACAGATACGCAGTATTTT; CDR3aa: CASSRDGAGGGTDTQYF
d_gene: -; abundance: once; j_gene: TRBJ2-1; v_gene: TRBV5-1; CDR3nt: TGCGCCAGCAGCTTGGGTCTGGAGCAGTTCTTC; CDR3aa: CASSLGLEQFF
d_gene: -; abundance: -; j_gene: TRBJ2-1; v_gene: TRBV2; CDR3nt: TGTGCCAGCAGTGTGAATGAGCAGTTCTTC; CDR3aa: CASSVNEQFF
d_gene: TRBD1; abundance: -; j_gene: TRBJ1-2; v_gene: TRBV5-1; CDR3nt: TGCGCCAGCAGCTTGGCCTCGGGACAGGGGTATGGCTACACCTTC; CDR3aa: CASSLASGQGYGYTF
d_gene: -; abundance: -; j_gene: TRBJ1-5; v_gene: TRBV29-1; CDR3nt: TGCAGCGTTGCGGCGCGGACGAACTCTCAACTTATTAGCAATCAGCCCCAGCATTTT; CDR3aa: CSVAARTNSQLISNQPQHF
d_gene: -; abundance: -; j_gene: TRBJ2-1; v_gene: TRBV7-8; CDR3nt: TGTGCCAGCAGCTTAACTCATCGGACGAGCTCCTACAATGAGCAGTTCTTC; CDR3aa: CASSLTHRTSSYNEQFF
d_gene: TRBD2; abundance: -; j_gene: TRBJ2-7; v_gene: TRBV6-5; CDR3nt: TGTGCCAGCACAAGCGGGAGTCCCTACGAGCAGTACTTC; CDR3aa: CASTSGSPYEQYF
d_gene: TRBD1; abundance: -; j_gene: TRBJ1-2; v_gene: TRBV30; CDR3nt: TGTGCCTTCAGGGGGCGCACCTATGGCTACACCTTC; CDR3aa: CAFRGRTYGYTF
d_gene: -; abundance: -; j_gene: TRBJ2-1; v_gene: TRBV9; CDR3nt: TGTGCCAGCAGCGTAGGGACACCCCACAATGAGCAGTTCTTC; CDR3aa: CASSVGTPHNEQFF
d_gene: -; abundance: -; j_gene: TRBJ2-1; v_gene: TRBV9; CDR3nt: TGTGCCAGCAGCCCGGGACGTACCTACAATGAGCAGTTCTTC; CDR3aa: CASSPGRTYNEQFF
d_gene: TRBD1; abundance: -; j_gene: TRBJ1-1; v_gene: TRBV19; CDR3nt: TGTGCCAGTAGGGACAGGGGAAAAGCTGAAGCTTTCTTT; CDR3aa: CASRDRGKAEAFF
d_gene: TRBD1; abundance: -; j_gene: TRBJ2-5; v_gene: TRBV5-1; CDR3nt: TGCGCCAGCAGCTTGGCCGGACAGGGGGAGACCCAGTACTTC; CDR3aa: CASSLAGQGETQYF
d_gene: TRBD1; abundance: -; j_gene: TRBJ1-1; v_gene: TRBV18; CDR3nt: TGTGCCAGCTCACCAGTACAGGGGACGAACACTGAAGCTTTCTTT; CDR3aa: CASSPVQGTNTEAFF
d_gene: -; abundance: -; j_gene: TRBJ2-1; v_gene: TRBV7-9; CDR3nt: TGTGCCAGCAGCTTAGCACTAGGCGACAATGAGCAGTTCTTC; CDR3aa: CASSLALGDNEQFF
d_gene: -; abundance: -; j_gene: TRBJ2-2; v_gene: TRBV29-1; CDR3nt: TGCAGCGGGACAGAGATTCTTGGCGGGGAGCTGTTTTTT; CDR3aa: CSGTEILGGELFF